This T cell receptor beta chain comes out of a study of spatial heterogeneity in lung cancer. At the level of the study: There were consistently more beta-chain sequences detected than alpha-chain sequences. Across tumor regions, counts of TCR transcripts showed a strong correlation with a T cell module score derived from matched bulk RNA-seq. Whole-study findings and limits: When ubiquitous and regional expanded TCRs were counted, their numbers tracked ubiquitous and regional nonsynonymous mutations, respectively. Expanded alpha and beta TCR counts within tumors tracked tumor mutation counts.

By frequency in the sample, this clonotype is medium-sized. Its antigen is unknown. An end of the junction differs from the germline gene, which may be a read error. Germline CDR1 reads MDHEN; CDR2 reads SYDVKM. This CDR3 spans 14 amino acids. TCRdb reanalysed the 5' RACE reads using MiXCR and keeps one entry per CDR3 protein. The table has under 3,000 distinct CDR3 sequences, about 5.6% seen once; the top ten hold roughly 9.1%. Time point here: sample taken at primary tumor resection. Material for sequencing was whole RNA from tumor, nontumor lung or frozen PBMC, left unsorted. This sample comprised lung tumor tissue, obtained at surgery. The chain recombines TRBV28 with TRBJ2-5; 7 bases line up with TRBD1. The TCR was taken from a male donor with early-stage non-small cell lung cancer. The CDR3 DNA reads TGTGCCAGCAGCCTCGGACAGGCCCCGGGGACGAACAACTTC. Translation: CASSLGQAPGTNNF.